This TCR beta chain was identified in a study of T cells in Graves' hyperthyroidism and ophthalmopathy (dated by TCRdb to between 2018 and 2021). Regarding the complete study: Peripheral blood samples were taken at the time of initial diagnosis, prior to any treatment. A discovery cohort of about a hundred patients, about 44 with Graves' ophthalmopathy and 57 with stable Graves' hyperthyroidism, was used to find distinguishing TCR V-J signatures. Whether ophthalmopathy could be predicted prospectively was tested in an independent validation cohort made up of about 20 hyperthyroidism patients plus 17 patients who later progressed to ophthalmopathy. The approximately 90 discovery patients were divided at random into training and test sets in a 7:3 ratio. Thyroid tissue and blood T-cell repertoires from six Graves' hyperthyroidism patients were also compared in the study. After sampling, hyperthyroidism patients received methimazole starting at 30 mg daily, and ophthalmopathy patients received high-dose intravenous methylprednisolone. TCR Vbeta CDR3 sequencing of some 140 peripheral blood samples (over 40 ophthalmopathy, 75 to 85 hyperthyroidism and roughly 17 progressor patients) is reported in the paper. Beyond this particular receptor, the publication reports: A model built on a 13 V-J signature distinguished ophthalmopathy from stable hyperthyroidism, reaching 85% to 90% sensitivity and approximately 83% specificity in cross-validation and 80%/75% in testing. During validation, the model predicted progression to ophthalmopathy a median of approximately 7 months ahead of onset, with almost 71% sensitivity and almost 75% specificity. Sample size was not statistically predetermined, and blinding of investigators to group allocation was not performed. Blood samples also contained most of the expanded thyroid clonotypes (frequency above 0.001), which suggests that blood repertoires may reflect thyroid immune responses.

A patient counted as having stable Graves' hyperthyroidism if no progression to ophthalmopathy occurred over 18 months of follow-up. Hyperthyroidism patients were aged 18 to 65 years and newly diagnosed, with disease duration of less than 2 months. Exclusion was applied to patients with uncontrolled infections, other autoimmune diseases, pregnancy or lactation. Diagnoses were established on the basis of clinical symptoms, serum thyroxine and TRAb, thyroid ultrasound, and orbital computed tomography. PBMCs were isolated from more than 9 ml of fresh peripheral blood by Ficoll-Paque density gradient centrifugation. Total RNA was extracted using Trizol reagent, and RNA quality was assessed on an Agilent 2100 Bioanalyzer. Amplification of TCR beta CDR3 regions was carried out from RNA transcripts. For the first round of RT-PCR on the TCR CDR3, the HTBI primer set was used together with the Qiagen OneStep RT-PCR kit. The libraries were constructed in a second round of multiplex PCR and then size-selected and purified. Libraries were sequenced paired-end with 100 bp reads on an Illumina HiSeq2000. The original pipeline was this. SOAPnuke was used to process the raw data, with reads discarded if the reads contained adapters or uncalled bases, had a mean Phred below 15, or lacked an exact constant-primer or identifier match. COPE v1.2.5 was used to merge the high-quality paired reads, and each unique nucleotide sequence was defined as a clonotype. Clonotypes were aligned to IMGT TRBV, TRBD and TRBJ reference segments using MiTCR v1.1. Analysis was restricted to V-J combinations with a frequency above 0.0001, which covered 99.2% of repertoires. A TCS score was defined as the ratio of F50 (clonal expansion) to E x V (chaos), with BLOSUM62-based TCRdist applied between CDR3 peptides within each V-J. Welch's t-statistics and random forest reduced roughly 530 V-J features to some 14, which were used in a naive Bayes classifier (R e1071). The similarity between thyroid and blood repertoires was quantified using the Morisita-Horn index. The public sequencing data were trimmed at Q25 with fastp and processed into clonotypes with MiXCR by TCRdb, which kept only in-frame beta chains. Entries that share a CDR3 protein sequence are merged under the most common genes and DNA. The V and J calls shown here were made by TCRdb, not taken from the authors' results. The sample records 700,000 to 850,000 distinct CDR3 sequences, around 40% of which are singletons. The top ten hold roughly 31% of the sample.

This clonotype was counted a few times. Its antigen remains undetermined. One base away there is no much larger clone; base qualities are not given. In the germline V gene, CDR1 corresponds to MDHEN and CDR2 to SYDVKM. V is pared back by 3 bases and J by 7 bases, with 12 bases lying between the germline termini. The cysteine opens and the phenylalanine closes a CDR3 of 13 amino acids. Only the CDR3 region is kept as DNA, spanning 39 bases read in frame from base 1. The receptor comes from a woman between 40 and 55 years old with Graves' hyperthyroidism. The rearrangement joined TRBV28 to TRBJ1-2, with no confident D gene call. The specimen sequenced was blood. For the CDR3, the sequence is CASSLVSPVGYTF. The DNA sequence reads TGTGCCAGCAGTTTGGTCAGTCCGGTTGGCTACACCTTC.